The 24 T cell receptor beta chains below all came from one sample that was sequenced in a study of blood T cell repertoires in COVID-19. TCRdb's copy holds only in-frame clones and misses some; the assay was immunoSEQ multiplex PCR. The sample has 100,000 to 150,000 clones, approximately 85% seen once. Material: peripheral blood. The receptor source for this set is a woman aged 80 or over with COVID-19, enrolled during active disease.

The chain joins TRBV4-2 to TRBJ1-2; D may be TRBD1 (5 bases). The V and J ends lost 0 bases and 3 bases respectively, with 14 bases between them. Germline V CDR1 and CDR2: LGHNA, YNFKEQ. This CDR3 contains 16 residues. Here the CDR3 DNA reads TGTGCCAGCAGCCAAGATCGGGGGTCGGGGTACTATGGCTACACCTTC. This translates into CASSQDRGSGYYGYTF.

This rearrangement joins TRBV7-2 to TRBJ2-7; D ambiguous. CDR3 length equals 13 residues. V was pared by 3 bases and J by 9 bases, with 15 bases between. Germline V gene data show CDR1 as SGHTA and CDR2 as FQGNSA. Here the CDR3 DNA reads TGTGCCAGCAGCTTTTACCCAACGGAGCGGCAGTACTTC. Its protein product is CASSFYPTERQYF.

This CDR3 is CASSSPAPGKTQYF. The CDR3 DNA sequence: TGTGCCAGCAGCTCCCCAGCCCCAGGAAAGACCCAGTACTTC. The V and J genes are TRBV28 and TRBJ2-5; D not resolved. V was shortened by 6 bases and J by 6 bases, with 17 bases between the two germline ends. The CDR3 contains 14 residues. From germline, CDR1 is MDHEN and CDR2 SYDVKM.

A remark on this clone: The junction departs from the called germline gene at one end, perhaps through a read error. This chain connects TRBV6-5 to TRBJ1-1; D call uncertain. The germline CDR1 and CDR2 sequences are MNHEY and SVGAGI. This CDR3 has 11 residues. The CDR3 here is CVSGENTEAFF. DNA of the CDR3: TGTGTCAGCGGAGAGAACACTGAAGCTTTCTTT.

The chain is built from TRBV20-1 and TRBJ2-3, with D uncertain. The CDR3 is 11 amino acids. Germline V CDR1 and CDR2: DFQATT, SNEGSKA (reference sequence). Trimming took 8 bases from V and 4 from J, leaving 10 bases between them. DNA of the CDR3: TGCAGTTTCCTCGTCCCAGATACGCAGTATTTT. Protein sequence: CSFLVPDTQYF.

The CDR3 DNA is TGTGCCAGTAGTATCGACAGTGGCCCTTACAATGAGCAGTTCTTC. Its protein product is CASSIDSGPYNEQFF. The rearrangement joins TRBV19 to TRBJ2-1; D may be TRBD1 (5 bases). The CDR3 is made up of 15 amino acids. Germline V gene sequence: CDR1 LNHDA, CDR2 SQIVND (reference sequence). V was clipped by 3 bases and J by 4 bases, with 13 bases between them.

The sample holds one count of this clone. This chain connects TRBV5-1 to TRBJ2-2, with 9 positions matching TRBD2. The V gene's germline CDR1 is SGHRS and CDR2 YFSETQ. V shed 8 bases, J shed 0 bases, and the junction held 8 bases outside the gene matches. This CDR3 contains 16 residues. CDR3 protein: CASSASGEANTGELFF. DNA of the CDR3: TGCGCCAGTAGCGCTAGCGGGGAAGCGAACACCGGGGAGCTGTTTTTT.

Here the CDR3 reads CASSFGPPAADLGYTF. CDR3 nucleotides: TGTGCCAGCAGCTTTGGTCCCCCTGCGGCAGACCTTGGCTACACCTTC. V and J are TRBV5-6 and TRBJ1-2, with D unclear. Deletions cut 2 bases from V and 7 bases from J, with 21 bases between. There are 16 residues in the CDR3. Looked up from germline, CDR1 is SGHDT and CDR2 is YYEEEE.

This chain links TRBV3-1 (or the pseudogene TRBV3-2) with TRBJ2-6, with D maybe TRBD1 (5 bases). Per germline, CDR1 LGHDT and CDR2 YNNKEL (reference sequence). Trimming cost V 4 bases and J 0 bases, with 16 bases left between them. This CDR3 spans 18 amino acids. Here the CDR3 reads CASSPPGRPSSGANVLTF. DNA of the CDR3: TGTGCCAGCAGCCCCCCAGGGCGGCCAAGCTCTGGGGCCAACGTCCTGACTTTC.

The CDR3 region is CASSSTGESVGFF. CDR3 nucleotides: TGTGCCAGCAGTTCGACAGGGGAGAGCGTGGGTTTCTTT. The V gene is TRBV12-3 or TRBV12-4, the J gene TRBJ1-1; TRBD1 matches at 8 bases. Unmatched junction bases numbered 11, after V lost 4 bases and J lost 13 bases. The CDR3 spans 13 residues.

The CDR3 protein is CSVDRGTEAFF. The CDR3 coding sequence is TGCAGCGTTGACCGGGGGACTGAAGCTTTCTTT. V gene TRBV29-1 combines with J gene TRBJ1-1, with D maybe TRBD1 (5 bases). Germline loops: CDR1 SQVTM, CDR2 ANQGSEA. The CDR3 runs 11 residues. Trimming stripped 3 bases from V and 5 bases from J, with 7 bases between.

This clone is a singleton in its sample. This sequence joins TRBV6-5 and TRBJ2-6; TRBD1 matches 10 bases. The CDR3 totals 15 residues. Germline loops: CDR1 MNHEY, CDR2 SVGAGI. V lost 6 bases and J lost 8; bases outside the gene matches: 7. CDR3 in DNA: TGTGCCAGCAGGCCGACAGGGGGCGCTTCCAACGTCCTGACTTTC. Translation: CASRPTGGASNVLTF.

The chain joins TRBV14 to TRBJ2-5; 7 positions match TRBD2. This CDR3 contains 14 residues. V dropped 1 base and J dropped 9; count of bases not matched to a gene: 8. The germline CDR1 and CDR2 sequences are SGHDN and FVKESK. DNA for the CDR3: TGTGCCAGCAGCCAAGTAGGCGGGAGTGTGGCCCAGTACTTC. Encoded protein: CASSQVGGSVAQYF.

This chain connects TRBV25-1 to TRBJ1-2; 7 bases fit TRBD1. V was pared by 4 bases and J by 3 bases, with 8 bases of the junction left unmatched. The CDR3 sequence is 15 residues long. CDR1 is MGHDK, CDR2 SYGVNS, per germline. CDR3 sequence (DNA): TGTGCCAGCAGTGCGACAGGGAACCTCGACTATGGCTACACCTTC. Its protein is CASSATGNLDYGYTF.

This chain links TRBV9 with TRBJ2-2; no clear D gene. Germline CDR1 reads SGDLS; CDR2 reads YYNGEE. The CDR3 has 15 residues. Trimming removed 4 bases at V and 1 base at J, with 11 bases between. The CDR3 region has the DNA TGTGCCAGCAGCTTACTCGATATGAACACCGGGGAGCTGTTTTTT. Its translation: CASSLLDMNTGELFF.

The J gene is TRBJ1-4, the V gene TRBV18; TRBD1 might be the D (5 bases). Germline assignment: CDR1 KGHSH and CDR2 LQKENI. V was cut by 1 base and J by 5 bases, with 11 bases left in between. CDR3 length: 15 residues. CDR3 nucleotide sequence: TGTGCCAGCTCACCACGCAGGGAAAAGAATGAAAAACTGTTTTTT. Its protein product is CASSPRREKNEKLFF. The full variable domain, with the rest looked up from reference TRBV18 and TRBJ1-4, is NAGVMQNPRHLVRRRGQEARLRCSPMKGHSHVYWYRQLPEEGLKFMVYLQKENIIDESGMPKERFSAEFPKEGPSILRIQQVVRGDSAAYFCASSPRREKNEKLFFGSGTQLSVL.

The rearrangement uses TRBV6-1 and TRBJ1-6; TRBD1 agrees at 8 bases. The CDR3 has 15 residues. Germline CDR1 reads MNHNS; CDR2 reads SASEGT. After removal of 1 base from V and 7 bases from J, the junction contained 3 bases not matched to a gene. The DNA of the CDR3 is TGTGCCAGCAGTGAAGGACAGGGGTCCAATTCACCCCTCCACTTT. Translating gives CASSEGQGSNSPLHF.

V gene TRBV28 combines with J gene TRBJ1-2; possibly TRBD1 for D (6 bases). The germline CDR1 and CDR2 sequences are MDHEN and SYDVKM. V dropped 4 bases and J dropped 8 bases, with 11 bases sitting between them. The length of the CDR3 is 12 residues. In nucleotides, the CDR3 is TGTGCCAGCAGTTGGGGAGGGGGAGGCTACACCTTC. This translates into CASSWGGGGYTF.

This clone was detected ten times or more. The CDR3 sequence is CASSLRQGWDTEAFF. The CDR3 nucleotides are TGTGCCAGCAGCCTACGACAGGGATGGGATACTGAAGCTTTCTTT. J is TRBJ1-1 and V is TRBV7-6, with 7 bases fitting TRBD1. The CDR3 is 15 residues long. Germline CDR1 reads SGHVS; CDR2 reads FNYEAQ. V lost 5 bases and J lost 5; bases outside the gene matches: 11.

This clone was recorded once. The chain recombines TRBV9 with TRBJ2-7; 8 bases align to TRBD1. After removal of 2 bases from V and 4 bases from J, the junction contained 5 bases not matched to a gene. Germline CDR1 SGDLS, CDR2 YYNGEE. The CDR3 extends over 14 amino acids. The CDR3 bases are TGTGCCAGCAGCGTTGCTGGACAGGGTTACGAGCAGTACTTC. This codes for CASSVAGQGYEQYF.

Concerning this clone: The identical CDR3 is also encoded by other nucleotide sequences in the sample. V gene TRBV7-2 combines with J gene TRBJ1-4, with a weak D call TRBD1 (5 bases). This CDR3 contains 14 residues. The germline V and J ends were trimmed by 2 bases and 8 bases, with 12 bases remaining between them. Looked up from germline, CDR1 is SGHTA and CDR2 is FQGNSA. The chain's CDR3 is CASSLRQGGEKLFF. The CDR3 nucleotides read TGTGCCAGCAGCTTACGTCAGGGAGGGGAAAAACTGTTTTTT.

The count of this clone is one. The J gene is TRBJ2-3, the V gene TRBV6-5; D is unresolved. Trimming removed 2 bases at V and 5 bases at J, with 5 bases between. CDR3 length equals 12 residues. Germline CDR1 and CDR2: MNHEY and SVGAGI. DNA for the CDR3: TGTGCCAGCAGTTACGCGAAAGATACGCAGTATTTT. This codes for CASSYAKDTQYF.

The CDR3 coding sequence is TGTGCCAGCAGCGACAATCCTGATCCTGGGGCCAACGTCCTGACTTTC. Translated, it gives CASSDNPDPGANVLTF. The V and J genes are TRBV7-9 and TRBJ2-6; D not certain. The CDR3 is made up of 16 amino acids. Germline V gene lookup returns CDR1 SEHNR and CDR2 FQNEAQ (reference sequence). Between the trimmed V and J ends, which lost 5 bases and 2 bases, there was a span of 13 bases.

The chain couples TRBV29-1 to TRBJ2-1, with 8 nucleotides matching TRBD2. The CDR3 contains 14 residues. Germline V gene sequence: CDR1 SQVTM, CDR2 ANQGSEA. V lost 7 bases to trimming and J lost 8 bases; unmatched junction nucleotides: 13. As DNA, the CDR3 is TGCAGCGCCAAAGGGACTAGTGGTCCGTATGAGCAGTTCTTC. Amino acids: CSAKGTSGPYEQFF.